The 14 T cell receptor beta chains below all came from one sample that was sequenced in a study of cytomegalovirus exposure and HLA in healthy donors. The PCR contained 60 Vbeta and 13 Jbeta primers. Profiling relied on immunoSEQ multiplex PCR, and the TCRdb table lists in-frame clones only, not all of them. The table records some 150,000 clones, roughly 80% of them present only once. The sample consisted of PBMCs. Receptors were obtained from a woman younger than 30 in good health and CMV-seronegative.

The chain is built from TRBV5-4 and TRBJ2-1, with 11 bases that match TRBD1. This CDR3 contains 15 residues. Germline CDR1 is SGHNT and CDR2 is YYREEE (reference sequence). J lost 3 bases, V lost 3 bases, and 2 bases had no gene match. Here the CDR3 reads CASSSGTGGYNEQFF. In DNA, the CDR3 is TGTGCCAGCAGCTCCGGGACAGGGGGCTACAATGAGCAGTTCTTC.

The sample holds a few counts of this clone. V usage is TRBV10-3 and J usage is TRBJ1-1; D unresolved. The CDR3 has 14 residues. Germline lookup yields CDR1 ENHRY and CDR2 SYGVKD. V shed 4 bases and J shed 3 bases, with 12 bases lying between them. The CDR3 DNA reads as TGTGCCATCAGTGGCGGGGTTGCTTACACTGAAGCTTTCTTT. Encoded protein: CAISGGVAYTEAFF.

V and J are TRBV19 and TRBJ2-3; 10 nucleotides agree with TRBD2. This CDR3 contains 14 residues. From germline, CDR1 is LNHDA and CDR2 SQIVND (reference sequence). The V gene end was trimmed by 6 bases and the J gene end by 4 bases; junction bases not matched to a gene: 4. DNA for the CDR3: TGTGCCAGTAGAGAAGCGGGAGGGTCAGATACGCAGTATTTT. Residues: CASREAGGSDTQYF.

The rearrangement uses TRBV6-1 and TRBJ2-5, with a tentative D call TRBD2 (5 bases). The germline CDR1 and CDR2 sequences are MNHNS and SASEGT. With 7 bases removed from V and 0 bases from J, the gap between germline ends came to 12 bases. This CDR3 is built from 14 residues. This CDR3 reads CASTQLRDQETQYF. As DNA, the CDR3 is TGTGCCAGCACCCAGCTGAGGGACCAAGAGACCCAGTACTTC.

The count of this clone is one. This sequence joins TRBV7-2 and TRBJ1-1; D ambiguous. Germline V lookup: CDR1 SGHTA, CDR2 FQGNSA. V was cut by 1 base and J by 1 base, with 7 bases left in between. CDR3 size: 14 residues. CDR3: CASSLVPRNTEAFF. CDR3 in DNA: TGTGCCAGCAGCTTAGTTCCCCGGAACACTGAAGCTTTCTTT.

The V and J genes are TRBV28 and TRBJ2-3; a weak D match, TRBD2 (6 bases). CDR3 length: 21 residues. CDR1 is MDHEN, CDR2 SYDVKM, per germline. V lost 8 bases and J lost 3, with 36 bases in between. The CDR3 reads CASWIRPGWGLSREFTDTQYF. In nucleotides, the CDR3 is TGTGCCAGCTGGATTCGGCCCGGATGGGGCCTAAGTCGGGAGTTTACAGATACGCAGTATTTT.

J is TRBJ1-4 and V is TRBV5-5; 8 positions match TRBD1. V gave up 4 bases and J gave up 11 bases; unmatched junction bases: 22. This CDR3 comprises 18 residues. Per germline, CDR1 SGHKS and CDR2 YYEKEE (reference sequence). In DNA form, the CDR3 reads TGTGCCAGCAGCCGATTCTCAAGGACAGGGACAAACCCGGGCAAACTGTTTTTT. It yields the protein CASSRFSRTGTNPGKLFF.

CDR3 sequence (DNA): TGTGCCAGCAGAACTCGCGAGGGGGGGCGCGAGCAGTACTTC. Translated: CASRTREGGREQYF. The rearrangement links TRBV7-9 to TRBJ2-7, with TRBD2 as a possible D gene (7 bases). Trimming took off 6 bases at V and 6 bases at J, with 18 bases between the two ends. The CDR3 is 14 amino acids. Germline V CDR1 and CDR2: SEHNR, FQNEAQ (reference sequence).

The chain uses TRBV5-1 and TRBJ1-1, with 7 bases lining up with TRBD1. Trimming removed 0 bases from V and 4 bases from J; junction bases left unmatched: 12. Germline CDR1 SGHRS, CDR2 YFSETQ. The CDR3 runs to 17 residues. The CDR3 sequence is CASSLGALRQGGTEAFF. CDR3 nucleotide sequence: TGCGCCAGCAGCTTGGGGGCCCTTAGGCAGGGGGGCACTGAAGCTTTCTTT.

The chain is built from TRBV6-5 and TRBJ2-7; a possible D gene is TRBD2 (5 bases). The CDR3 totals 13 residues. Trimming removed 2 bases at V and 5 bases at J, with 10 bases between. Germline loops: CDR1 MNHEY, CDR2 SVGAGI. CDR3 residues: CASSYPGLHEQYF. Here the CDR3 DNA reads TGTGCCAGCAGTTACCCAGGACTCCACGAGCAGTACTTC.

This clone was seen only a few times. The genes are TRBV6-4 and TRBJ2-2, with D possibly matching TRBD1 (6 bases). There are 14 residues in the CDR3. Looked up from germline, CDR1 is MRHNA and CDR2 is SNTAGT. V lost 4 bases, J lost 0 bases, and 6 bases lay in between. The CDR3 coding sequence is TGTGCCAGCAGTGGGGACACGAACACCGGGGAGCTGTTTTTT. Residues: CASSGDTNTGELFF.

This chain connects TRBV2 to TRBJ2-7, with 13 bases that match TRBD2. The germline gives CDR1 SNHLY, CDR2 FYNNEI. The CDR3 contains 15 residues. The junction had 8 bases not matched to a gene; V was cut back by 6 bases and J by 6 bases. The CDR3 is CASRGGLAGVFEQYF. DNA for the CDR3: TGTGCCAGCAGGGGAGGACTAGCGGGAGTTTTCGAGCAGTACTTC.

The CDR3 reads CASSQTVYSGTGCQPQHF. The CDR3 region has the DNA TGCGCCAGCAGCCAGACTGTCTATTCCGGGACAGGGTGTCAGCCCCAGCATTTT. This chain links TRBV4-3 with TRBJ1-5; TRBD1 matches at 9 bases. Trimming at V came to 3 bases and at J to 6 bases, leaving 15 bases not matched to a gene. Germline CDR1 reads LGHNA; CDR2 reads YSLEER. The CDR3 consists of 18 residues.

J is TRBJ2-1 and V is TRBV18; D not resolved. The V gene's germline CDR1 is KGHSH and CDR2 LQKENI. The germline V and J ends were trimmed by 3 bases and 0 bases, with 15 bases remaining between them. This CDR3 is 17 amino acids long. The CDR3 sequence: CASSPRLSASSYNEQFF. The DNA of the CDR3 is TGTGCCAGCTCACCTCGATTAAGCGCCAGCTCCTACAATGAGCAGTTCTTC. Using reference TRBV18 and TRBJ2-1 for the parts outside the CDR3, the full variable domain is NAGVMQNPRHLVRRRGQEARLRCSPMKGHSHVYWYRQLPEEGLKFMVYLQKENIIDESGMPKERFSAEFPKEGPSILRIQQVVRGDSAAYFCASSPRLSASSYNEQFFGPGTRLTVL.